In this sample, the clone carrying this TCR beta chain turned up a few times. The antigen is undetermined. The record originates from a study of CD8 T cells in ankylosing spondylitis. General study findings and limits: What seemed typical of ankylosing spondylitis blood was a TCR beta motif built from eight highly homologous variants.

Germline V gives CDR1 MRHNA, CDR2 SNTAGT. Between the trimmed V and J ends, which lost 0 bases and 2 bases, there was a span of 3 bases. There are 13 residues in the CDR3. Quantitative 5'-RACE was performed with molecular barcodes, and it yielded the TCR beta libraries. TCRdb reprocessed the 5' RACE reads with MiXCR, giving one entry per CDR3 protein. There are roughly 700,000 distinct CDR3 sequences in the sample; around 17% occur only once, and 15% to 20% lies in the top ten. This TCR was sampled from a male donor with ankylosing spondylitis. V gene TRBV6-4 combines with J gene TRBJ2-3; D unresolved. The sample was blood, either unsorted or a sorted T cell fraction (not recorded which). The CDR3 bases are TGTGCCAGCAGTGACTCTCCCACAGATACGCAGTATTTT. Protein sequence: CASSDSPTDTQYF.